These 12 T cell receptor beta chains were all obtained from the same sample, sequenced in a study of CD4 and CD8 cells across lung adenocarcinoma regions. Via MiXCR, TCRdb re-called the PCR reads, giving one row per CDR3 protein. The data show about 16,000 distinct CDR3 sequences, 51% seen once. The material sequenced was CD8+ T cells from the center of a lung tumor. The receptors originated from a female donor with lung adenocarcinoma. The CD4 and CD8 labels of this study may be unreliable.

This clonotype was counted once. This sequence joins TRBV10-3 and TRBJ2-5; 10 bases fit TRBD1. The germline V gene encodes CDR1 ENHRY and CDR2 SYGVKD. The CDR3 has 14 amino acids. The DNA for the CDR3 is TGTGCGGGCACCGGGACAGGGGACACAGATACCCAGTACTTC. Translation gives CAGTGTGDTDTQYF.

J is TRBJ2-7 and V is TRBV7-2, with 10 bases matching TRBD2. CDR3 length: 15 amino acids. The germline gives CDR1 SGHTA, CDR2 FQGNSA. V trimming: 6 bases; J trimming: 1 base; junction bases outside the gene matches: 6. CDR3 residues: CASRPPSGSSYEQYF. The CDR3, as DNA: TGTGCCAGCAGACCTCCTAGCGGGAGTTCCTACGAGCAGTACTTC.

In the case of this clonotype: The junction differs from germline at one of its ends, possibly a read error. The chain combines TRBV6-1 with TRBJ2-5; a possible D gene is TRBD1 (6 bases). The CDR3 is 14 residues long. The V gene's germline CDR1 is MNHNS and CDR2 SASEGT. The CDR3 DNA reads TGTGCGGGGCCCCGGACCGGGGACACAGAGACGCAGTACTTC. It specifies CAGPRTGDTETQYF.

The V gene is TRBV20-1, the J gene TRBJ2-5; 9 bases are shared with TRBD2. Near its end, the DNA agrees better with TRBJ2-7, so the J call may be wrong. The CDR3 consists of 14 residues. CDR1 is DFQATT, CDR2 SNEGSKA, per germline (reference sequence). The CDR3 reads CSARDTLAGNEQYF. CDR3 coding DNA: TGCAGTGCTAGAGATACCCTAGCGGGAAACGAGCAGTACTTC.

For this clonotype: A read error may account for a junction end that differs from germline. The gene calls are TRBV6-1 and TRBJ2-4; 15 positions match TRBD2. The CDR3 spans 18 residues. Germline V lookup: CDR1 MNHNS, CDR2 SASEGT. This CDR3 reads CASSRGLAGGRAKDTQYF. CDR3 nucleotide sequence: TGTGCCAGCAGTCGCGGACTAGCGGGGGGGCGTGCCAAAGATACGCAGTATTTC.

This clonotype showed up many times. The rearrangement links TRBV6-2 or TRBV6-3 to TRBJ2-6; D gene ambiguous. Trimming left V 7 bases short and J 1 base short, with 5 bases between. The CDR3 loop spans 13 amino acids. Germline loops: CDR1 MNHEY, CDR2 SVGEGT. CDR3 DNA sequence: TGTGCCAGCACCGTTTCTGGGGCCAACGTCCTGACTTTC. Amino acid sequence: CASTVSGANVLTF.

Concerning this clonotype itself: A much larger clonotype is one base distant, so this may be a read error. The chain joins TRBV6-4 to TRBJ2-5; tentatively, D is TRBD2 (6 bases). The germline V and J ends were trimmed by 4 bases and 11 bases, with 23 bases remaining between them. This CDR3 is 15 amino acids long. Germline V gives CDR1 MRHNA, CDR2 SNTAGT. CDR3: CASSVNSGIGNEQYF. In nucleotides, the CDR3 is TGTGCCAGCAGTGTAAATAGCGGTATAGGCAATGAGCAGTACTTC.

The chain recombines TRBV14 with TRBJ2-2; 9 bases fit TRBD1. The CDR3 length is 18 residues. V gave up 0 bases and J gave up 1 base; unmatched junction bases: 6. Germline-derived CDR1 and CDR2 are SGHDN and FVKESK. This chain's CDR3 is CASSQDLGTGLNTGELFF. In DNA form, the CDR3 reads TGTGCCAGCAGCCAAGATCTTGGGACAGGGCTGAACACCGGGGAGCTGTTTTTT.

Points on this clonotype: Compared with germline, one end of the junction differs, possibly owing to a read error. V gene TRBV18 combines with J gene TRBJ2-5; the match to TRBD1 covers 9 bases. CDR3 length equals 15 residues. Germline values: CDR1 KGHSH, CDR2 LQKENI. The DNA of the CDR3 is TGTGCCAGCTCATCTACACAGGGGGCAGTTTGGTGGACGGACTTC. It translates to CASSSTQGAVWWTDF.

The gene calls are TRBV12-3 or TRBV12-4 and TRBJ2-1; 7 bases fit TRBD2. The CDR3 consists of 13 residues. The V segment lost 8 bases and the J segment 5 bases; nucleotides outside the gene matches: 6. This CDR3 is CASLWGGNNEQFF. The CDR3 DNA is TGTGCCAGCTTATGGGGGGGGAACAATGAGCAGTTCTTC.

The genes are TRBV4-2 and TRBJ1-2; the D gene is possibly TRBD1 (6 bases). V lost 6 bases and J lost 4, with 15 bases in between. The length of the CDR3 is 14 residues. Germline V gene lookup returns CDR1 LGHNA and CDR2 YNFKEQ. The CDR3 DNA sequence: TGTGCCAGCAGTCCCCCGGAGGGGGTCTATGGCTACACCTTC. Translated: CASSPPEGVYGYTF.

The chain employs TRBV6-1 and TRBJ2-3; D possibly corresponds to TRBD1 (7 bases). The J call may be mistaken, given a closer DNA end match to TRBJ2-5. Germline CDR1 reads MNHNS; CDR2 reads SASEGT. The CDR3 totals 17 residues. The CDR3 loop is CASSRRLGGRDPDTQYF. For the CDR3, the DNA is TGTGCCAGCAGTCGGCGACTAGGGGGCCGGGACCCAGATACCCAGTACTTC.